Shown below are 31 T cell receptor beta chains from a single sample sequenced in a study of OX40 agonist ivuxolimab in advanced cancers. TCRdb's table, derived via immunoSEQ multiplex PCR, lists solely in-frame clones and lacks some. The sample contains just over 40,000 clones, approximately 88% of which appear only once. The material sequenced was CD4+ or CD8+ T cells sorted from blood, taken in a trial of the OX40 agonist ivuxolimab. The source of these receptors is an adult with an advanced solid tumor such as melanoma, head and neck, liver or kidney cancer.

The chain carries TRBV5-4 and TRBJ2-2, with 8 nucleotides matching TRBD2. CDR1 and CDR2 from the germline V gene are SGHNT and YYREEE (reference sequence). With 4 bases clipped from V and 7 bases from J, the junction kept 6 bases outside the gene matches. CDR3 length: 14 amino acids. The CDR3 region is CASSLGLVFGELFF. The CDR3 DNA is TGTGCCAGCAGCCTGGGACTAGTGTTCGGGGAGCTGTTTTTT.

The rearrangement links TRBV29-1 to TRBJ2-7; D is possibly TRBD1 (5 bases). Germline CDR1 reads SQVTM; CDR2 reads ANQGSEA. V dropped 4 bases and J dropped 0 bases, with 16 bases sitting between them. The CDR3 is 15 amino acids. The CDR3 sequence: CSVGLRESVSYEQYF. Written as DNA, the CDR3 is TGCAGCGTTGGACTCAGGGAATCGGTCTCCTACGAGCAGTACTTC.

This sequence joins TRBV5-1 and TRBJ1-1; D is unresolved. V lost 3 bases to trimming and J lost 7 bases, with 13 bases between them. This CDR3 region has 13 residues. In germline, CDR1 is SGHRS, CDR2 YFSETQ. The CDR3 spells CASSSPPEIEAFF. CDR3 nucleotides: TGCGCCAGCAGCTCACCGCCAGAGATTGAAGCTTTCTTT.

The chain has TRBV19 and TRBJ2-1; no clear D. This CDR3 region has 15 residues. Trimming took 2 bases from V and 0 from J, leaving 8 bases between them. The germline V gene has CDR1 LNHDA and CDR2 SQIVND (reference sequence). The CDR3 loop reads CASSIFDSSYNEQFF. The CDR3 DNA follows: TGTGCCAGTAGTATATTTGATAGCTCCTACAATGAGCAGTTCTTC.

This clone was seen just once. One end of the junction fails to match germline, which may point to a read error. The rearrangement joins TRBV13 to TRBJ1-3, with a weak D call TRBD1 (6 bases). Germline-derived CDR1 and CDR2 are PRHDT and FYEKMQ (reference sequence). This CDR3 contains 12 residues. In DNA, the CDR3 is TGTGCCAGCAGCTTCGGGACACCCTTACCAGATTTT. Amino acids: CASSFGTPLPDF.

The CDR3 nucleotides are TGCGCCAGCAGCTTGGGAGTGCCAGTAGATACGCAGTATTTT. Translated: CASSLGVPVDTQYF. V and J are TRBV5-1 and TRBJ2-3; D is unclear. CDR3 length: 14 residues. Germline loops: CDR1 SGHRS, CDR2 YFSETQ. Trimming took 0 bases from V and 5 from J, leaving 10 bases between them.

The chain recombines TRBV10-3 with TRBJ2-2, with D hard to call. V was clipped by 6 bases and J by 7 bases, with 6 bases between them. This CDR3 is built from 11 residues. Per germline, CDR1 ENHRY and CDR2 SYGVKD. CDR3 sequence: CAIREGGELFF. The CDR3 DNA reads TGTGCCATCAGGGAAGGCGGGGAGCTGTTTTTT.

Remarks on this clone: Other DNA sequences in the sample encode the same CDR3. CDR3 protein: CASSFRTNYGYTF. The DNA for the CDR3 is TGTGCCAGCAGTTTTAGGACTAACTATGGCTACACCTTC. The rearrangement joins TRBV28 to TRBJ1-2; D call uncertain. The length of the CDR3 is 13 residues. V shed 3 bases and J shed 0 bases, with 5 bases lying between them. The V gene's germline CDR1 is MDHEN and CDR2 SYDVKM.

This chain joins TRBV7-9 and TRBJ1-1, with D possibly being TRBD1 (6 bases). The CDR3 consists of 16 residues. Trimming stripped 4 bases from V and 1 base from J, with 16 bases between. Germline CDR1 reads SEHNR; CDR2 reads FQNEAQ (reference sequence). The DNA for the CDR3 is TGTGCCAGCAGCTCCCCGCCCGGGACACCGAACACTGAAGCTTTCTTT. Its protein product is CASSSPPGTPNTEAFF.

The CDR3 region has the DNA TGTGCCAGCAGCGTAGTGGTGGGGCTGGACACCGGGGAGCTGTTTTTT. This translates into CASSVVVGLDTGELFF. The V call is TRBV9, the J call TRBJ2-2, with D possibly matching TRBD1 (5 bases). CDR1 SGDLS and CDR2 YYNGEE come from the germline V gene. V gave up 0 bases and J gave up 3 bases, with 12 bases separating them. The CDR3 covers 16 residues. Together with reference TRBV9 and TRBJ2-2, the CDR3 gives the full variable domain: DSGVTQTPKHLITATGQRVTLRCSPRSGDLSVYWYQQSLDQGLQFLIQYYNGEERAKGNILERFSAQQFPDLHSELNLSSLELGDSALYFCASSVVVGLDTGELFFGEGSRLTVL.

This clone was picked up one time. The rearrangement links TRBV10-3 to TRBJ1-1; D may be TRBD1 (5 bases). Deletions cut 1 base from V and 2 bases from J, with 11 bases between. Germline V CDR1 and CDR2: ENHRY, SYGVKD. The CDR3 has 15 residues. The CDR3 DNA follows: TGTGCCATCAGTGAGTTGGAGACAGCCAACACTGAAGCTTTCTTT. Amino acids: CAISELETANTEAFF.

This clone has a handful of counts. CDR3 protein: CASSLAPGQDTGELFF. CDR3 nucleotides: TGTGCCAGCAGCTTAGCTCCGGGACAGGACACCGGGGAGCTGTTTTTT. The gene calls are TRBV7-9 and TRBJ2-2; TRBD1 agrees at 8 bases. Germline CDR1 and CDR2: SEHNR and FQNEAQ (reference sequence). The CDR3 consists of 16 residues. Trimming at V came to 0 bases and at J to 3 bases, leaving 3 bases not matched to a gene.

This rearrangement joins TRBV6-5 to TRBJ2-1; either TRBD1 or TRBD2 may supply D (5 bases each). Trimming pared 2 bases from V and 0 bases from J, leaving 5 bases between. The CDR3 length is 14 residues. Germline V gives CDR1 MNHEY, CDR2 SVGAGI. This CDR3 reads CASSYGGSYNEQFF. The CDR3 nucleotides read TGTGCCAGCAGTTACGGGGGCTCCTACAATGAGCAGTTCTTC.

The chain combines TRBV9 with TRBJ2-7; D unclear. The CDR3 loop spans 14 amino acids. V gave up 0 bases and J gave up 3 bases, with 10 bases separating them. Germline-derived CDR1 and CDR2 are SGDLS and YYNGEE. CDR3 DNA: TGTGCCAGCAGCGTAGCGTACTTGGGCTACGAGCAGTACTTC. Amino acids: CASSVAYLGYEQYF.

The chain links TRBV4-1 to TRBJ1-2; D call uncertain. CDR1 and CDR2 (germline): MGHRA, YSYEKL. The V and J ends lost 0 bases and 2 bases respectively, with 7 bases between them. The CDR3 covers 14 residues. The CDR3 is CASSQDFVNYGYTF. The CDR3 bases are TGCGCCAGCAGCCAAGATTTCGTGAACTATGGCTACACCTTC.

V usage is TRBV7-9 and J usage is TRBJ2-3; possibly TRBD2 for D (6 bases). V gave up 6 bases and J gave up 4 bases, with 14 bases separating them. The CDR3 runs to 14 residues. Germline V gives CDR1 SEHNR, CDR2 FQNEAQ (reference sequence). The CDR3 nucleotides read TGTGCCAGCAGGGGCGGCTTAGCGGCAGATACGCAGTATTTT. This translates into CASRGGLAADTQYF.

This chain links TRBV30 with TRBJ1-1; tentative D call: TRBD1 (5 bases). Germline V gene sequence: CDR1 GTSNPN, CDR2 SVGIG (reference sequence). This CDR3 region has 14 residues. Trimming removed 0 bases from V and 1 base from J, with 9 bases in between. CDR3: CAWSVQQENTEAFF. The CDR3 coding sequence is TGTGCCTGGAGTGTACAACAGGAGAACACTGAAGCTTTCTTT.

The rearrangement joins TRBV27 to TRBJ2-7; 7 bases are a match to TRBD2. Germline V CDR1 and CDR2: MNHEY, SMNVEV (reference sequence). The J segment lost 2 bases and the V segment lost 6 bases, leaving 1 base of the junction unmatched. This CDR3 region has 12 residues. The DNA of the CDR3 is TGTGCCAGCAGGCGGGGGACCTACGAGCAGTACTTC. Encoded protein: CASRRGTYEQYF.

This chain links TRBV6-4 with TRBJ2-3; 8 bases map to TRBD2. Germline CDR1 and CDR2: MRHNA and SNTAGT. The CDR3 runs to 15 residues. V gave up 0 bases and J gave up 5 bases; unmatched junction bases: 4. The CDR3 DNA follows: TGTGCCAGCAGTGACTCGCCGGGGGGGCAAGATACGCAGTATTTT. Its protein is CASSDSPGGQDTQYF.

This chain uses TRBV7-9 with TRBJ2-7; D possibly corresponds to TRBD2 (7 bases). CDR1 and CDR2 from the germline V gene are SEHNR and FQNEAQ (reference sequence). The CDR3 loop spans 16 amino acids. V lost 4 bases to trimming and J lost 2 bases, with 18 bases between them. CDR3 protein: CASSSIGGRATYEQYF. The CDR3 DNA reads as TGTGCCAGCAGCTCGATCGGGGGGCGGGCTACCTACGAGCAGTACTTC.

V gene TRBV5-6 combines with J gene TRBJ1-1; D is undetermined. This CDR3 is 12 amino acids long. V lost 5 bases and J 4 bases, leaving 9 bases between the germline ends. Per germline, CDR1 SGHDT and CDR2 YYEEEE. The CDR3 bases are TGTGCCAGCAGTTACGGATTCACTGAAGCTTTCTTT. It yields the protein CASSYGFTEAFF.

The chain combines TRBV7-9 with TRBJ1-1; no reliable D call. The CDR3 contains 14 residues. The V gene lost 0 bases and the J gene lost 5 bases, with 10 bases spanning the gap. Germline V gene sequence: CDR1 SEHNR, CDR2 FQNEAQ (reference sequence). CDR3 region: CASSLAQRETEAFF. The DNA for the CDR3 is TGTGCCAGCAGCTTAGCGCAAAGGGAAACTGAAGCTTTCTTT.

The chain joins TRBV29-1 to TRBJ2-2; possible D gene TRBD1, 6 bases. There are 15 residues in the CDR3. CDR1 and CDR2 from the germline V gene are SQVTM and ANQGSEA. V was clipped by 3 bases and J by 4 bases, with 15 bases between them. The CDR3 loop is CSVEDSGEFTGELFF. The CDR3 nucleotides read TGCAGCGTTGAGGACTCAGGGGAGTTCACCGGGGAGCTGTTTTTT.

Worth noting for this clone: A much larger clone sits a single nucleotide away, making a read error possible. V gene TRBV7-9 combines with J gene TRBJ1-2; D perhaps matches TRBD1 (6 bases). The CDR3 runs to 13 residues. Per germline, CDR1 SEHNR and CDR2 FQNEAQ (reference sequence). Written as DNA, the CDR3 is TGTGCCAGCAGATTAGGGGCAGGGGATGGCTACACCTTC. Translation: CASRLGAGDGYTF. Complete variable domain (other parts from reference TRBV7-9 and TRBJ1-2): DTGVSQNPRHKITKRGQNVTFRCDPISEHNRLYWYRQTLGQGPEFLTYFQNEAQLEKSRLLSDRFSAERPKGSFSTLEIQRTEQGDSAMYLCASRLGAGDGYTFGSGTRLTVV.

CDR3 amino acids: CASSRLGDGEQYF. Here the CDR3 DNA reads TGTGCCAGCAGCCGACTAGGGGACGGCGAGCAGTACTTC. J is TRBJ2-7 and V is TRBV11-3, with a weak D call TRBD2 (6 bases). This CDR3 spans 13 amino acids. Trimming pared 5 bases from V and 6 bases from J, leaving 14 bases between. Germline CDR1 SGHNT, CDR2 YENEEA.

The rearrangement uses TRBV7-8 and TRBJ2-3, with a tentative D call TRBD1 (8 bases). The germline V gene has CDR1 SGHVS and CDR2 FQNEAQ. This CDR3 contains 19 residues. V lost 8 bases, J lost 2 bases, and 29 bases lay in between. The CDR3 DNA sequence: TGTGCCAGCGCCACCCCGACAGGGGTGACTAGCTTTGACACAGATACGCAGTATTTT. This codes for CASATPTGVTSFDTDTQYF.

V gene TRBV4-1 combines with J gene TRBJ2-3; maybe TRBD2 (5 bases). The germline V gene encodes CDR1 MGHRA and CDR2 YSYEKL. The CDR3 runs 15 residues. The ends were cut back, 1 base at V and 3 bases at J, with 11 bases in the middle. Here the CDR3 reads CASSQASRATDTQYF. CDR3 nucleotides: TGCGCCAGCAGCCAAGCTAGCCGGGCGACAGATACGCAGTATTTT.

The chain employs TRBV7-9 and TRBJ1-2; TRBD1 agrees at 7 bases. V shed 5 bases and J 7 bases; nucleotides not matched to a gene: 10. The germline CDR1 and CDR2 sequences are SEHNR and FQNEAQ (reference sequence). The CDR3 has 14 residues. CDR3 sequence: CASSPATGSGGYTF. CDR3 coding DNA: TGTGCCAGCAGCCCCGCGACAGGGTCGGGTGGCTACACCTTC.

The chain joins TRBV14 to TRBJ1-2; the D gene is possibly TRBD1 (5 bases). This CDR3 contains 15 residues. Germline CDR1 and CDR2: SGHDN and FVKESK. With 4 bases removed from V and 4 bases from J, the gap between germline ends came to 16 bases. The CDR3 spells CASSPQGSVTYGYTF. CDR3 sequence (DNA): TGTGCCAGCAGCCCCCAGGGCTCTGTCACCTATGGCTACACCTTC.

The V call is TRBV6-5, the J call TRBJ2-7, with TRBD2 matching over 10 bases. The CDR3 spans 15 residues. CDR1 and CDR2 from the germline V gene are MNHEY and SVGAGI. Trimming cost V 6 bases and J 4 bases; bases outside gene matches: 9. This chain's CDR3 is CASSDTSGVFYEQYF. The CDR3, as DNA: TGTGCCAGCAGCGATACTAGCGGGGTTTTTTACGAGCAGTACTTC.

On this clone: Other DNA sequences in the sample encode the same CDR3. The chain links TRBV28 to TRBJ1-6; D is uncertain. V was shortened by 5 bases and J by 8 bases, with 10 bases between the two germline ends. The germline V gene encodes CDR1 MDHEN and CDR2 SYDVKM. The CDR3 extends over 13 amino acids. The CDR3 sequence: CASSLTGDSPLHF. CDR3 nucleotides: TGTGCCAGCAGTCTGACTGGGGATTCACCCCTCCACTTT.